These 20 T cell receptor beta chains were sequenced from one sample in a study of cytomegalovirus exposure and HLA in healthy donors (dated by TCRdb to between 2016 and 2019). The library was generated by the immunoSEQ multiplex PCR assay. TCRdb stores this immuneACCESS table with in-frame sequences only. Part of the clones is absent; in the studies checked, under half of the shortfall reflects unresolved V genes, and no reason is known for the rest. Within this sample are roughly 170,000 clones, with roughly four fifths of them counted one time only. Together, the top ten hold under 3.5% of the sample. The specimen sequenced was PBMCs. These receptors originate from a young woman in good health and CMV-seropositive.

V is TRBV18 and J is TRBJ2-2, with D hard to call. CDR1 and CDR2 from the germline V gene are KGHSH and LQKENI. The CDR3 covers 15 residues. Between the trimmed V and J ends, which lost 1 base and 1 base, there was a span of 7 bases. The CDR3 nucleotides are TGTGCCAGCTCACCACTAGTTGGGAACACCGGGGAGCTGTTTTTT. Translation gives CASSPLVGNTGELFF.

The chain employs TRBV11-2 and TRBJ1-4, with 8 bases that match TRBD1. Germline V CDR1 and CDR2: SGHAT, FQNNGV. V dropped 0 bases and J dropped 3; count of bases not matched to a gene: 6. The CDR3 is 17 amino acids. Here the CDR3 DNA reads TGTGCCAGCAGCTTAGACCGGGGGACAGGAGCTAATGAAAAACTGTTTTTT. Translating it yields CASSLDRGTGANEKLFF.

This sequence joins TRBV5-6 and TRBJ1-2; tentatively, D is TRBD1 (5 bases). CDR1 and CDR2 (germline): SGHDT, YYEEEE. The length of the CDR3 is 13 residues. The V end lost 4 bases, the J end lost 7 bases, and 14 bases lay between the germline ends. CDR3 nucleotides: TGTGCCAGCAGCAGGCCCTACCAGGGTGGCTACACCTTC. It encodes CASSRPYQGGYTF.

This chain connects TRBV29-1 to TRBJ2-3, with 9 positions matching TRBD2. The CDR3 length is 16 residues. The ends lost 4 bases at V and 5 bases at J; junction bases unmatched: 13. Germline V lookup: CDR1 SQVTM, CDR2 ANQGSEA. CDR3 residues: CSVGWGRGGARDTQYF. The CDR3 nucleotides are TGCAGCGTTGGATGGGGGCGCGGGGGGGCTAGAGATACGCAGTATTTT.

The V call is TRBV6-5, the J call TRBJ1-2; D may be TRBD1 (6 bases). V was shortened by 0 bases and J by 7 bases, with 15 bases between the two germline ends. Germline assignment: CDR1 MNHEY and CDR2 SVGAGI. The CDR3 consists of 15 residues. The CDR3 loop reads CASSYSGPARGGYTF. The CDR3 DNA reads as TGTGCCAGCAGTTACTCGGGACCGGCCAGGGGTGGCTACACCTTC.

This chain joins TRBV7-8 and TRBJ2-7; D is unclear. The CDR3 is made up of 16 amino acids. The V end was cut by 0 bases, the J end by 0 bases, with 12 bases between. Germline CDR1 is SGHVS and CDR2 is FQNEAQ. The CDR3 loop is CASSLAPELPSYEQYF. For the CDR3, the DNA is TGTGCCAGCAGCTTAGCGCCGGAGTTACCCTCCTACGAGCAGTACTTC.

The chain couples TRBV14 to TRBJ1-1; weak D call: TRBD1 (5 bases). Germline V gene lookup returns CDR1 SGHDN and CDR2 FVKESK. The V end lost 1 base, the J end lost 11 bases, and 11 bases lay between the germline ends. The CDR3 is made up of 12 amino acids. In nucleotides, the CDR3 is TGTGCCAGCAGCCAAGGGGGGGGACGGGCTTTCTTT. Translating it yields CASSQGGGRAFF.

In this sample, this clone turned up once. The chain couples TRBV6-5 to TRBJ2-2; TRBD1 agrees at 8 bases. The CDR3 loop spans 15 amino acids. Trimming removed 8 bases from V and 4 bases from J; junction bases left unmatched: 9. Germline V lookup: CDR1 MNHEY, CDR2 SVGAGI. The CDR3 region is CASQKSQGATGELFF. The CDR3 coding sequence is TGTGCCAGCCAAAAGTCTCAGGGGGCCACCGGGGAGCTGTTTTTT.

The genes are TRBV5-6 and TRBJ1-5, with D unresolved. Looked up from germline, CDR1 is SGHDT and CDR2 is YYEEEE. The CDR3 covers 14 residues. V dropped 1 base and J dropped 2 bases, with 7 bases sitting between them. This chain's CDR3 is CASSLRGGNQPQHF. CDR3 DNA: TGTGCCAGCAGCTTGCGGGGTGGCAATCAGCCCCAGCATTTT.

The V call is TRBV7-9, the J call TRBJ2-7; TRBD1 agrees at 11 bases. This CDR3 region has 13 residues. V lost 3 bases and J lost 5; bases outside the gene matches: 0. CDR1 and CDR2 from the germline V gene are SEHNR and FQNEAQ (reference sequence). CDR3 protein: CASSLGQGDEQYF. The CDR3 bases are TGTGCCAGCAGCTTGGGACAGGGGGACGAGCAGTACTTC.

The chain carries TRBV6-5 and TRBJ1-2, with TRBD1 identical over 9 bases. CDR3 size: 15 residues. Germline V gene sequence: CDR1 MNHEY, CDR2 SVGAGI. Trimming removed 0 bases from V and 8 bases from J; junction bases left unmatched: 7. The CDR3 region has the DNA TGTGCCAGCAGTTACTCCGTCGGAGGGACAGGGGGCTACACCTTC. Protein: CASSYSVGGTGGYTF.

The chain joins TRBV7-9 to TRBJ2-5, with 7 bases fitting TRBD1. The CDR3 has 14 amino acids. From germline, CDR1 is SEHNR and CDR2 FQNEAQ (reference sequence). V dropped 0 bases and J dropped 5; count of bases not matched to a gene: 3. CDR3 residues: CASSLAGTVETQYF. In nucleotides, the CDR3 is TGTGCCAGCAGCTTAGCGGGGACAGTCGAGACCCAGTACTTC. Full variable domain (outside the CDR3, taken from reference TRBV7-9 and TRBJ2-5): DTGVSQNPRHKITKRGQNVTFRCDPISEHNRLYWYRQTLGQGPEFLTYFQNEAQLEKSRLLSDRFSAERPKGSFSTLEIQRTEQGDSAMYLCASSLAGTVETQYFGPGTRLLVL.

The DNA of the CDR3 is TGTGCCAGCAGCCTGGGGGCAGGCGGCAATGAGCAGTTCTTC. This encodes CASSLGAGGNEQFF. The chain recombines TRBV27 with TRBJ2-1; TRBD1 is a possible D gene (6 bases). Trimming pared 6 bases from V and 6 bases from J, leaving 15 bases between. Germline values: CDR1 MNHEY, CDR2 SMNVEV (reference sequence). This CDR3 has 14 amino acids.

The chain links TRBV5-1 to TRBJ2-1, with 8 bases lining up with TRBD1. V was clipped by 0 bases and J by 10 bases; unmatched bases: 6. There are 14 residues in the CDR3. In germline, CDR1 is SGHRS, CDR2 YFSETQ. The CDR3 protein is CASSLDQGAREQFF. In nucleotides, the CDR3 is TGCGCCAGCAGCTTGGACCAGGGGGCAAGAGAGCAGTTCTTC.

The chain has TRBV6-1 and TRBJ2-3; weak D call: TRBD1 (6 bases). CDR1 and CDR2 from the germline V gene are MNHNS and SASEGT. V was cut by 4 bases and J by 3 bases, with 11 bases left in between. The CDR3 loop spans 14 amino acids. The CDR3 spells CASSATGPTDTQYF. The CDR3 DNA follows: TGTGCCAGCAGTGCTACAGGGCCAACAGATACGCAGTATTTT.

V and J are TRBV2 and TRBJ2-6; TRBD1 agrees at 11 bases. Germline assignment: CDR1 SNHLY and CDR2 FYNNEI. The CDR3 runs 19 residues. J lost 0 bases, V lost 3 bases, and 7 bases had no gene match. The CDR3 loop is CASSDRRGQGASGANVLTF. CDR3 DNA sequence: TGTGCCAGCAGTGACAGACGAGGACAGGGGGCCTCTGGGGCCAACGTCCTGACTTTC.

V usage is TRBV5-4 and J usage is TRBJ2-5; 9 bases match TRBD1. Germline trimming cut 4 bases from V and 5 bases from J; bases unmatched to any gene: 6. The CDR3 has 14 residues. Germline assignment: CDR1 SGHNT and CDR2 YYREEE (reference sequence). The CDR3, as DNA: TGTGCCAGCAGCCCCGGACAGGGGAGGGAGACCCAGTACTTC. It is translated as CASSPGQGRETQYF.

The J gene is TRBJ2-1, the V gene TRBV5-6; D not resolved. The CDR3 consists of 11 residues. Per germline, CDR1 SGHDT and CDR2 YYEEEE. Deletions cut 3 bases from V and 6 bases from J, with 4 bases between. CDR3 sequence (DNA): TGTGCCAGCAGCTCCCTCAATGAGCAGTTCTTC. Amino acids: CASSSLNEQFF.

V is TRBV5-1 and J is TRBJ1-1; 7 bases agree with TRBD1. The CDR3 totals 17 residues. Germline values: CDR1 SGHRS, CDR2 YFSETQ. After removal of 2 bases from V and 2 bases from J, the junction contained 12 bases not matched to a gene. The CDR3 coding sequence is TGCGCCAGCAGCTTTACAGGGGTTGGAGTTATAAACACTGAAGCTTTCTTT. It encodes CASSFTGVGVINTEAFF.

The V and J genes are TRBV5-1 and TRBJ2-5, with 9 bases matching TRBD2. V lost 4 bases, J lost 4 bases, and 8 bases stayed unmatched. CDR3 size: 15 residues. Germline V gene data show CDR1 as SGHRS and CDR2 as YFSETQ. CDR3 sequence (DNA): TGCGCCAGCAGCCTCCCGGGACTAGCAGGAGAGACCCAGTACTTC. Its translation: CASSLPGLAGETQYF.